This TCR beta chain was captured in a study of T cells in Graves' hyperthyroidism and ophthalmopathy. The CDR3 regions of TCR beta were amplified from RNA transcripts. During a first-round RT-PCR of the TCR CDR3, the HTBI primer set was used. TCRdb re-called the multiplex PCR reads through MiXCR, storing one row per CDR3 protein. The table lists 250,000 to 400,000 distinct CDR3 sequences, about an eighth of them singletons. Germline V gives CDR1 DFQATT, CDR2 SNEGSKA (reference sequence). Trimming took 1 base from V and 3 from J; bases not matched to a gene: 4. The CDR3 consists of 15 residues. Specimen: blood. The genes are TRBV20-1 and TRBJ1-4; 8 bases fit TRBD1. This clonotype originated in a woman in her thirties or forties with Graves' ophthalmopathy. DNA of the CDR3: TGCAGTGCTAGAGGGCAGGGGGCGGCTAATGAAAAACTGTTTTTT. This translates into CSARGQGAANEKLFF.